This TCR beta chain was captured by sequencing in a study of regulatory T cells in long-lasting Graves disease. Overall study context: For under 3 months, newly diagnosed Graves' patients had been taking antithyroid drugs. The study, taken as a whole, reports: Preferential use of TRBV28, TRBJ1-2 and TRBJ2-5 was seen in persistent disease. It was peripheral blood alone, not thyroid tissue, that was studied.

This clonotype was seen a single time. Its antigen remains unidentified. Time point described: newly diagnosed GD, antithyroid drugs for less than 3 months. Making the TCR library involved RNA that had been extracted from PBMCs. This CDR3 contains 20 residues. Germline assignment: CDR1 MGHRA and CDR2 YSYEKL. Unmatched junction bases numbered 21, after V lost 4 bases and J lost 5 bases. Arm-PCR of CDR3 regions and iRepertoire HTBI primers were used to build TCR beta libraries. TCRdb called the multiplex PCR reads again in MiXCR, with one record for every CDR3 protein. The profile shows 510,000 or so distinct CDR3 sequences, about 12% of them singletons. The same sample was also used in a study of T cells in Graves' hyperthyroidism and ophthalmopathy. From that study: Primed by the HTBI set, a first-round RT-PCR was run on the TCR CDR3.

This rearrangement joins TRBV4-1 to TRBJ2-3, with 10 bases matching TRBD2. This receptor was taken from a woman aged 25 to 39 with Graves disease. The specimen was peripheral blood mononuclear cells (PBMCs), collected at new diagnosis, from a patient treated with antithyroid drugs. The CDR3 DNA follows: TGCGCCAGCAGCCCTGCTACAGGGTTTCGAGCGGGAGGGCCGAGAGATACGCAGTATTTT. It is translated as CASSPATGFRAGGPRDTQYF.